Shown below are 9 T cell receptor beta chains from a single sample sequenced in a study of monozygotic twins with inflammatory bowel disease (dated by TCRdb to the late 2010s). Library preparation employed 5' RACE. These reads were obtained on an Illumina HiSeq 2500. The reads, reprocessed by TCRdb, yield one row per CDR3 protein sequence and no DNA. This sample's table contains around 370,000 distinct CDR3 sequences. Clones ranked in the top ten supply just over 2.5% of the sample. Sequenced material: blood. Source of these receptors: a human donor with ulcerative colitis or Crohn's disease, or a healthy co-twin of an affected twin (not recorded which).

The chain carries TRBV9 and TRBJ2-1; TCRdb indicates TRBD1, and absent DNA this call remains unverified. CDR3 size: 15 residues. CDR1 and CDR2 (germline): SGDLS, YYNGEE. The CDR3 reads CASSVVGQGRNEQFF.

The chain links TRBV7-3 to TRBJ2-2; absent DNA, TCRdb's TRBD1 call cannot be checked. The germline CDR1 and CDR2 sequences are SGHTA and FQGTGA. CDR3 size: 14 residues. CDR3 protein: CASSVGTTTGELFF.

J is TRBJ2-2 and V is TRBV5-1; lacking DNA, the TRBD1 call made by TCRdb goes unchecked. In germline, CDR1 is SGHRS, CDR2 YFSETQ. The CDR3 is 13 amino acids. CDR3 residues: CATGQGSTGELFF.

V gene TRBV28 combines with J gene TRBJ2-3; TCRdb proposes TRBD1, but this gene call is untestable without DNA. The CDR3 loop spans 12 amino acids. CDR1 MDHEN and CDR2 SYDVKM come from the germline V gene. Here the CDR3 reads CASSLSDSTQYF. The full variable domain, in which reference TRBV28 and TRBJ2-3 provide the parts outside the CDR3, is DVKVTQSSRYLVKRTGEKVFLECVQDMDHENMFWYRQDPGLGLRLIYFSYDVKMKEKGDIPEGYSVSREKKERFSLILESASTNQTSMYLCASSLSDSTQYFGPGTRLTVL.

The V call is TRBV20-1, the J call TRBJ2-1; TCRdb proposes TRBD2, but this gene call is untestable without DNA. This CDR3 spans 15 amino acids. Germline V CDR1 and CDR2: DFQATT, SNEGSKA (reference sequence). CDR3 amino acids: CSARVIAVSYNEQFF.

The chain joins TRBV6-2 or TRBV6-3 to TRBJ1-5. This CDR3 is 14 amino acids long. CDR1 is MNHEY and CDR2 is SVGEGT in the germline V gene. The CDR3: CASSFETALQPQHF.

This rearrangement joins TRBV6-5 to TRBJ2-1; the TRBD1 assignment by TCRdb is unverifiable without DNA. Germline V gene data show CDR1 as MNHEY and CDR2 as SVGAGI. CDR3 size: 15 residues. CDR3 sequence reads: CASSLDRAYDNEQFF.

The chain recombines TRBV7-2 with TRBJ2-1; the D call of TRBD1 rests on TCRdb alone, since no DNA is present to check it. The CDR3 consists of 14 residues. Looked up from germline, CDR1 is SGHTA and CDR2 is FQGNSA. CDR3 amino acids: CASGTQGVRNEQFF.

This sequence joins TRBV24-1 and TRBJ1-1. Germline V gene lookup returns CDR1 KGHDR and CDR2 SFDVKD. CDR3 length: 13 amino acids. CDR3: CATSDGGDTEAFF.